Below are 30 T cell receptor beta chains sequenced from a single sample in a study of long-term antiretroviral therapy in people with HIV. This was the immunoSEQ v3.0 assay at survey level. Sequencing was performed with immunoSEQ multiplex PCR; in TCRdb, only in-frame clones are kept and a portion is missing. The data hold under 50,000 clones, with around nine tenths observed a single time. Sequenced material: unsorted PBMCs, taken just before starting antiretroviral therapy. The receptors shown here come from a woman aged 18-35 years with HIV.

This clone was picked up one time. V is TRBV4-3 and J is TRBJ2-3; no clear D. Trimming removed 1 base from V and 3 bases from J, with 5 bases in between. Germline lookup yields CDR1 LGHNA and CDR2 YSLEER. The CDR3 is 13 amino acids. CDR3 sequence reads: CASSQVGTDTQYF. The CDR3 nucleotides read TGCGCCAGCAGCCAAGTAGGTACAGATACGCAGTATTTT.

The sample holds one count of this clone. The CDR3 sequence is CASTPAANTGELFF. CDR3 bases: TGTGCCAGCACCCCAGCGGCGAACACCGGGGAGCTGTTTTTT. The rearrangement joins TRBV5-4 to TRBJ2-2, with D perhaps TRBD2 (5 bases). V was cut by 6 bases and J by 0 bases, with 9 bases left in between. The germline gives CDR1 SGHNT, CDR2 YYREEE (reference sequence). The CDR3 has 14 amino acids.

This clone was found a few times. The J gene is TRBJ2-7, the V gene TRBV9; 11 bases agree with TRBD1. V was pared by 3 bases and J by 5 bases, with 4 bases of the junction left unmatched. This CDR3 has 14 residues. The germline V gene has CDR1 SGDLS and CDR2 YYNGEE. The CDR3 loop is CASSDGQGAHEQYF. The CDR3 DNA sequence: TGTGCCAGCAGCGACGGACAGGGGGCGCACGAGCAGTACTTC.

The V and J genes are TRBV9 and TRBJ2-3; no clear D. CDR3 length equals 13 residues. Trimming shortened V by 7 bases and J by 4 bases, and 13 bases separated the two germline ends. Looked up from germline, CDR1 is SGDLS and CDR2 is YYNGEE. The CDR3 sequence is CASRAGPADTQYF. The CDR3 nucleotides are TGTGCCAGCCGAGCCGGACCCGCAGATACGCAGTATTTT.

The chain is built from TRBV27 and TRBJ1-3; D remains ambiguous. V was pared by 2 bases and J by 0 bases, with 14 bases between. This CDR3 spans 17 amino acids. CDR1 and CDR2 from the germline V gene are MNHEY and SMNVEV (reference sequence). CDR3 sequence reads: CASSLGSTPTSGNTIYF. The CDR3 DNA sequence: TGTGCCAGCAGTTTAGGGTCGACCCCTACCTCTGGAAACACCATATATTTT.

This chain joins TRBV9 and TRBJ1-2; no clear D gene. The V gene's germline CDR1 is SGDLS and CDR2 YYNGEE. This CDR3 comprises 12 residues. Trimming removed 4 bases at V and 3 bases at J, with 7 bases between. Here the CDR3 reads CASSYRDYGYTF. The CDR3 DNA is TGTGCCAGCAGCTACAGAGACTATGGCTACACCTTC.

The chain links TRBV25-1 to TRBJ2-1, with a weak D call TRBD1 (5 bases). The CDR3 loop spans 14 amino acids. The germline V gene has CDR1 MGHDK and CDR2 SYGVNS. The V and J ends lost 0 bases and 8 bases respectively, with 11 bases between them. The CDR3 protein is CASSEYDRGHEQFF. The CDR3 bases are TGTGCCAGCAGTGAATATGATAGGGGTCATGAGCAGTTCTTC.

The chain employs TRBV6-5 and TRBJ2-7; 9 nucleotides agree with TRBD1. Germline values: CDR1 MNHEY, CDR2 SVGAGI. The CDR3 is 14 amino acids. After removal of 6 bases from V and 7 bases from J, the junction contained 10 bases not matched to a gene. The DNA of the CDR3 is TGTGCCAGCAGCCCCTTGACAGGGGGTGTTGAGCAGTACTTC. Translated: CASSPLTGGVEQYF.

The rearrangement uses TRBV19 and TRBJ2-1, with TRBD2 identical over 14 bases. With V trimmed by 5 bases and J by 8 bases, 5 bases remained unmatched. Germline assignment: CDR1 LNHDA and CDR2 SQIVND (reference sequence). The CDR3 sequence is 15 residues long. The CDR3: CASSPRLAGGYEQFF. The CDR3 DNA reads as TGTGCCAGTAGTCCGAGACTAGCGGGAGGGTATGAGCAGTTCTTC.

The chain uses TRBV9 and TRBJ1-1, with no clear D. The CDR3 consists of 14 residues. In germline, CDR1 is SGDLS, CDR2 YYNGEE. The V and J ends lost 0 bases and 4 bases respectively, with 10 bases between them. CDR3 coding DNA: TGTGCCAGCAGCGTAGTACGGGCCGTCACTGAAGCTTTCTTT. Encoded protein: CASSVVRAVTEAFF.

The J gene is TRBJ2-7, the V gene TRBV27; TRBD2 matches 7 bases. The CDR3 runs to 14 residues. Trimming took 5 bases from V and 2 from J; bases not matched to a gene: 6. From germline, CDR1 is MNHEY and CDR2 SMNVEV (reference sequence). The CDR3 here is CASSGGGGPYEQYF. The CDR3 DNA reads TGTGCCAGCAGTGGGGGGGGAGGGCCCTACGAGCAGTACTTC.

This clone has only a few counts. The chain has TRBV7-3 and TRBJ2-7, with TRBD2 identical over 13 bases. CDR1 SGHTA and CDR2 FQGTGA come from the germline V gene. The V segment lost 4 bases and the J segment 6 bases; nucleotides outside the gene matches: 0. This CDR3 is built from 13 residues. The CDR3 DNA is TGTGCCAGCAGCTGGACTAGCGGGAGCGAGCAGTACTTC. Protein: CASSWTSGSEQYF.

The CDR3 spells CASSLTRGGHEQYF. The CDR3 nucleotides read TGTGCCAGCAGTTTAACCCGAGGGGGGCACGAGCAGTACTTC. V usage is TRBV27 and J usage is TRBJ2-7; D could derive from TRBD1 or TRBD2 (6 bases each). This CDR3 has 14 amino acids. Trimming stripped 2 bases from V and 5 bases from J, with 13 bases between. Looked up from germline, CDR1 is MNHEY and CDR2 is SMNVEV (reference sequence).

The CDR3 spells CASSLAQDYGNIQYF. The CDR3 DNA follows: TGTGCCAGCAGTTTAGCCCAGGACTACGGAAACATTCAGTACTTC. V and J are TRBV28 and TRBJ2-4, with D tentatively TRBD2 (6 bases). Trimming removed 2 bases at V and 6 bases at J, with 14 bases between. The CDR3 extends over 15 amino acids. Germline CDR1 is MDHEN and CDR2 is SYDVKM.

V gene TRBV7-3 combines with J gene TRBJ2-7, with 8 bases that match TRBD2. This CDR3 comprises 15 residues. Trimming took 5 bases from V and 4 from J; bases not matched to a gene: 10. The germline gives CDR1 SGHTA, CDR2 FQGTGA. The CDR3 nucleotides read TGTGCCAGCAGCCCCCGCAGCGGGAGTGTTTACGAGCAGTACTTC. It encodes CASSPRSGSVYEQYF. Full variable domain (rest looked up from reference TRBV7-3 and TRBJ2-7): GAGVSQTPSNKVTEKGKYVELRCDPISGHTALYWYRQSLGQGPEFLIYFQGTGAADDSGLPNDRFFAVRPEGSVSTLKIQRTERGDSAVYLCASSPRSGSVYEQYFGPGTRLTVT.

The CDR3 DNA follows: TGCGCCAGCAGCCAAGAAGGAACCTTCGGGCAGCCCCAGCATTTT. This gives the protein CASSQEGTFGQPQHF. The rearrangement uses TRBV4-1 and TRBJ1-5; D gene unclear. The V gene lost 0 bases and the J gene lost 7 bases, with 13 bases spanning the gap. This CDR3 contains 15 residues. Per the germline V gene, CDR1 is MGHRA and CDR2 is YSYEKL.

The V and J genes are TRBV11-2 and TRBJ2-4; no firm D call. CDR1 and CDR2 from the germline V gene are SGHAT and FQNNGV. This CDR3 spans 16 amino acids. Trimming pared 8 bases from V and 2 bases from J, leaving 19 bases between. In DNA, the CDR3 is TGTGCCAGCGTTACCAATGGGGTGGAGACCAAAAACATTCAGTACTTC. Protein: CASVTNGVETKNIQYF.

The chain uses TRBV5-1 and TRBJ2-3, with 10 bases fitting TRBD2. V dropped 0 bases and J dropped 6; count of bases not matched to a gene: 4. The CDR3 is 15 residues long. Germline V CDR1 and CDR2: SGHRS, YFSETQ. Here the CDR3 DNA reads TGCGCCAGCAGCTTGGAGCGGGAGGGATTCGATACGCAGTATTTT. The encoded protein is CASSLEREGFDTQYF.

The rearrangement joins TRBV11-2 to TRBJ2-7; a weak D match, TRBD1 (5 bases). Trimming took off 5 bases at V and 6 bases at J, with 17 bases between the two ends. The CDR3 totals 14 residues. CDR1 SGHAT and CDR2 FQNNGV come from the germline V gene. This chain's CDR3 is CASSGRQGYFEQYF. CDR3 sequence (DNA): TGTGCCAGCAGCGGGCGGCAGGGCTATTTCGAGCAGTACTTC. Filled out from reference TRBV11-2 and TRBJ2-7, the complete variable domain reads EAGVAQSPRYKIIEKRQSVAFWCNPISGHATLYWYQQILGQGPKLLIQFQNNGVVDDSQLPKDRFSAERLKGVDSTLKIQPAKLEDSAVYLCASSGRQGYFEQYFGPGTRLTVT.

This rearrangement joins TRBV27 to TRBJ2-7; D is perhaps TRBD1 (6 bases). CDR1 is MNHEY, CDR2 SMNVEV, per germline (reference sequence). Trimming pared 0 bases from V and 7 bases from J, leaving 13 bases between. The CDR3 consists of 14 residues. CDR3 DNA sequence: TGTGCCAGCAGTTTATCCGGGACAATGAGGGAGCAGTACTTC. The encoded protein is CASSLSGTMREQYF.

CDR3 in DNA: TGTGCCAGCAGCGGACGGTATGGCTACACCTTC. This gives the protein CASSGRYGYTF. The chain combines TRBV9 with TRBJ1-2, with D uncertain. V was pared by 3 bases and J by 5 bases, with 5 bases between. From germline, CDR1 is SGDLS and CDR2 YYNGEE. This CDR3 has 11 residues.

This clone was recorded a few times. This chain joins TRBV19 and TRBJ2-7; D gene unclear. This CDR3 has 16 residues. V was clipped by 4 bases and J by 1 base, with 17 bases between them. Germline lookup yields CDR1 LNHDA and CDR2 SQIVND (reference sequence). The CDR3 DNA follows: TGTGCCAGTAGTACAACCCGGGCCCCTGGATCCTACGAGCAGTACTTC. As protein: CASSTTRAPGSYEQYF.

The genes are TRBV7-9 and TRBJ2-7, with no clear D. V lost 5 bases, J lost 6 bases, and 11 bases lay in between. CDR3 length: 12 amino acids. CDR1 SEHNR and CDR2 FQNEAQ come from the germline V gene (reference sequence). CDR3 sequence: CASSAGFLEQYF. The CDR3 nucleotides read TGTGCCAGCAGCGCAGGTTTCCTCGAGCAGTACTTC.

V is TRBV7-8 and J is TRBJ2-5; 13 nucleotides match TRBD2. In germline, CDR1 is SGHVS, CDR2 FQNEAQ. V gave up 5 bases and J gave up 4 bases; unmatched junction bases: 7. The CDR3 contains 16 residues. The CDR3 loop reads CASSELAGGPGETQYF. The DNA for the CDR3 is TGTGCCAGCAGCGAACTAGCGGGAGGGCCGGGAGAGACCCAGTACTTC.

V is TRBV4-2 and J is TRBJ2-1, with 7 bases identical to TRBD2. CDR1 is LGHNA, CDR2 YNFKEQ, per germline. This CDR3 is 16 amino acids long. V lost 4 bases and J lost 5; bases outside the gene matches: 11. CDR3 residues: CASSRVGGGGNNEQFF. CDR3 in DNA: TGTGCCAGCAGCCGCGTGGGTGGGGGGGGTAACAATGAGCAGTTCTTC.

The genes are TRBV28 and TRBJ2-7; 12 bases agree with TRBD2. CDR3 length: 16 amino acids. Germline CDR1 reads MDHEN; CDR2 reads SYDVKM. V lost 2 bases to trimming and J lost 4 bases; unmatched junction nucleotides: 6. The CDR3 DNA reads TGTGCCAGCAGTTTAGCTAGCGGGAGGGCCTTTTACGAGCAGTACTTC. It encodes CASSLASGRAFYEQYF.

This chain links TRBV9 with TRBJ1-2; 7 bases fit TRBD1. Germline values: CDR1 SGDLS, CDR2 YYNGEE. Trimming removed 3 bases from V and 5 bases from J; junction bases left unmatched: 10. The CDR3 has 15 amino acids. The CDR3 coding sequence is TGTGCCAGCAGCGGCCTCGGGACAGCACTGTATGGCTACACCTTC. Its protein product is CASSGLGTALYGYTF.

The chain recombines TRBV7-2 with TRBJ2-7; D not resolved. The V end lost 5 bases, the J end lost 7 bases, and 12 bases lay between the germline ends. CDR3 length equals 12 residues. CDR1 and CDR2 (germline): SGHTA, FQGNSA. The CDR3 bases are TGTGCCAGCAGCGGAGCCCTAGGGGAGCAGTACTTC. This translates into CASSGALGEQYF.

The chain couples TRBV6-5 to TRBJ2-2; D unresolved. The V gene's germline CDR1 is MNHEY and CDR2 SVGAGI. This CDR3 spans 14 amino acids. Trimming took 6 bases from V and 7 from J, leaving 15 bases between them. The chain's CDR3 is CASSPRLTGGELFF. As DNA, the CDR3 is TGTGCCAGCAGCCCCAGACTGACGGGCGGGGAGCTGTTTTTT.

This clone was detected a few times. The chain links TRBV15 to TRBJ1-5; D remains ambiguous. With 0 bases removed from V and 5 bases from J, the gap between germline ends came to 8 bases. Germline V gene data show CDR1 as LNHNV and CDR2 as YYDKDF (reference sequence). The CDR3 is made up of 14 amino acids. The chain's CDR3 is CATSRDPADQPQHF. CDR3 bases: TGTGCCACCAGCAGAGATCCAGCGGATCAGCCCCAGCATTTT.